This TCR beta chain was profiled in a study of cytomegalovirus exposure and HLA in healthy donors. Study-level background: Early released data comprised some 91 million unique TCRs from HLA-typed donors.

This CDR3 contains 14 residues. V lost 1 base and J lost 0, with 7 bases in between. Germline lookup yields CDR1 SGHRS and CDR2 YFSETQ. In nominal health when sampled, donors likely had unrecorded immune exposures nonetheless. Of note for this clone: Its specificity is unknown. Additional DNA sequences in this sample encode the identical CDR3.

Study-wide points: Among the most significant clusters, several appeared linked to common viral pathogens in a later analysis.

Amplification used 60 Vbeta primers and 13 Jbeta primers. The repertoire was sequenced with immunoSEQ multiplex PCR; TCRdb's copy has only in-frame clones and lacks some. The repertoire has 130,000 to 150,000 clones, approximately 81% of them found once; the top ten carry approximately 4%. This sequence was found in a middle-aged woman in good health and CMV-seropositive. The sequencing sample was made of PBMCs. The chain recombines TRBV5-1 with TRBJ1-1; D gene uncertain. The CDR3: CASSLTSLNTEAFF. The CDR3 DNA sequence: TGCGCCAGCAGCTTGACTTCTCTGAACACTGAAGCTTTCTTT.